Sequencing of this T cell receptor (beta chain) was carried out in a study of blood T cell repertoires in COVID-19. Clones were read by immunoSEQ multiplex PCR, and TCRdb kept only the in-frame ones, dropping some. The table has 200,000 to 250,000 clones, around nine tenths seen once. The sample taken for sequencing was peripheral blood. The clonotype was recovered from a woman in her forties who had recovered from COVID-19.

This CDR3 is CASSSGGGTRLYNEQFF. The CDR3 region has the DNA TGTGCCAGCAGCTCCGGTGGCGGGACTAGATTGTACAATGAGCAGTTCTTC. The chain joins TRBV7-2 to TRBJ2-1; TRBD2 matches 8 bases. The germline V gene encodes CDR1 SGHTA and CDR2 FQGNSA. V was pared by 4 bases and J by 4 bases, with 12 bases of the junction left unmatched. The CDR3 length is 17 residues. The entire variable domain, with the rest obtained from reference TRBV7-2 and TRBJ2-1, is as follows: GAGVSQSPSNKVTEKGKDVELRCDPISGHTALYWYRQSLGQGLEFLIYFQGNSAPDKSGLPSDRFSAERTGGSVSTLTIQRTQQEDSAVYLCASSSGGGTRLYNEQFFGPGTRLTVL.